Listed below are T cell receptor beta chains from one sample, sequenced in a study of blood T cells in healthy people across ages. Each CDR3 protein gets one entry after TCRdb re-called the 5' RACE reads with MiXCR. The table shows more than 750,000 distinct CDR3 sequences, with just under 30% occurring only once. The same sample was also used in a study of T cells of mothers and their children.

The sequenced sample was blood. These receptors all come from a woman between 40 and 55 years old in good health. Both conserved end residues are part of each CDR3. The order of the fields is V gene, D gene, J gene, clone size, CDR3 protein, CDR3 DNA. D genes are given only for firm matches. Clone size, where shown, is once, few, many, or a class for clones that have expanded.

>TRBV7-2|TRBD1|TRBJ2-4|NA
CASSLGTGYLYF
TGTGCCAGCAGCTTAGGGACAGGGTATTTGTACTTC
>TRBV28|TRBD1|TRBJ2-6|NA
CASSSGQELLSGANVLTF
TGTGCCAGCAGTTCCGGACAGGAGTTGCTCTCTGGGGCCAACGTCCTGACTTTC
>TRBV5-1|TRBD1|TRBJ1-6|few
CASSQTPGQGPPLHF
TGCGCCAGCAGCCAAACGCCGGGACAGGGGCCACCCCTCCACTTT
>TRBV7-9|NA|TRBJ1-1|NA
CASSSGETTPTNTEAFF
TGTGCCAGCAGCTCCGGAGAAACGACACCAACGAACACTGAAGCTTTCTTT
>TRBV27|TRBD1|TRBJ2-7|NA
CASSRFCRDSSSYEQYF
TGTGCCAGCAGTCGATTCTGCCGGGACAGCTCTTCCTACGAGCAGTACTTC
>TRBV15|NA|TRBJ2-7|NA
CATSRGFAGREQNF
TGTGCCACCAGCAGAGGCTTTGCGGGGCGCGAGCAGAACTTC
>TRBV18|NA|TRBJ1-4|few
CASSPQGQGKLFF
TGTGCCAGCTCACCACAGGGCCAGGGAAAACTGTTTTTT
>TRBV5-1|TRBD2|TRBJ2-3|NA
CVSSSGREVSTDTQYF
TGCGTCAGCAGCTCCGGGAGGGAGGTGAGCACAGATACGCAGTATTTT
>TRBV29-1|NA|TRBJ1-1|NA
CSVEKGLNTEAFF
TGCAGCGTTGAAAAGGGTTTGAACACTGAAGCTTTCTTT
>TRBV20-1|NA|TRBJ2-3|NA
CSARDRRATDTQYF
TGCAGTGCTAGAGATCGGAGGGCCACAGATACGCAGTATTTT
>TRBV27|TRBD2|TRBJ2-5|many
CASSFGSGARETQYF
TGTGCCAGCAGTTTTGGTAGCGGGGCCCGGGAGACCCAGTACTTC
>TRBV5-1|NA|TRBJ2-2|many
CASSLGIGLIGELFF
TGCGCCAGCAGCTTGGGAATTGGGTTGATCGGGGAGCTGTTTTTT
>TRBV7-2|NA|TRBJ2-6|many
CASSLAPRSGANVLTF
TGTGCCAGCAGCTTAGCGCCCCGCTCTGGGGCCAACGTCCTGACTTTC
>TRBV20-1|TRBD2|TRBJ2-7|NA
CSARLAGGPISYNEQYF
TGCAGTGCTAGACTCGCGGGGGGGCCCATATCCTACAATGAGCAGTACTTC
>TRBV27|NA|TRBJ2-4|few
CASSWDAREQYF
TGTGCCAGCAGTTGGGATGCCCGGGAGCAGTACTTC
>TRBV15|TRBD1|TRBJ1-6|few
CATSHGQGGIWDSPLHF
TGTGCCACCAGCCATGGACAGGGGGGGATATGGGATTCACCCCTCCACTTT
>TRBV12-3/TRBV12-4|TRBD2|TRBJ2-3|few
CASSFPTSLPSGTSTDTQYF
TGTGCCAGCAGTTTCCCGACATCCTTACCTAGCGGTACTAGCACAGATACGCAGTATTTT
>TRBV15|TRBD1|TRBJ2-1|NA
CATSREGQGRSNEQFF
TGTGCCACCAGCAGGGAGGGACAGGGTAGGTCCAATGAGCAGTTCTTC
>TRBV4-2|NA|TRBJ1-1|NA
CATKKAVKDTEAFF
TGTGCCACCAAGAAGGCAGTCAAGGACACTGAAGCTTTCTTT
>TRBV7-2|NA|TRBJ1-5|NA
CASSSRGYSNQPQHF
TGTGCCAGCAGCTCCCGGGGTTATAGCAATCAGCCCCAGCATTTT
>TRBV20-1|NA|TRBJ2-1|many
CSAPHETSWGEQFF
TGCAGTGCCCCCCACGAGACCTCGTGGGGTGAGCAGTTCTTC
>TRBV2|TRBD1|TRBJ1-4|few
CASRPGQQNEKLFF
TGTGCCAGCAGGCCGGGACAGCAGAATGAAAAACTGTTTTTT
>TRBV12-3/TRBV12-4|TRBD1|TRBJ1-2|NA
CASSLSGGFSSVGGYTF
TGTGCCAGCAGTTTGTCAGGGGGCTTTTCCTCCGTGGGTGGCTACACCTTC
>TRBV5-6|NA|TRBJ2-7|few
CASSTQGGAKEQYF
TGTGCCAGCAGCACCCAAGGGGGGGCAAAAGAGCAGTACTTC
>TRBV7-8|NA|TRBJ1-4|few
CASSLSRDSRATNEKLFF
TGTGCCAGCAGCTTATCCCGAGACAGTCGTGCAACTAATGAAAAACTGTTTTTT
>TRBV3-1|TRBD2|TRBJ2-2|NA
CASSRGLAGVTGELFF
TGTGCCAGCAGCCGCGGACTAGCGGGGGTCACCGGGGAGCTGTTTTTT
>TRBV11-2|NA|TRBJ2-1|NA
CASSLTDGSYEQFF
TGTGCCAGCAGCTTAACGGACGGGTCCTACGAGCAGTTCTTC
>TRBV5-1|NA|TRBJ1-1|NA
CASSVGMAEAFF
TGCGCCAGCAGCGTAGGAATGGCTGAAGCTTTCTTT
>TRBV5-1|TRBD1|TRBJ1-2|many
CASRPFTGEVYGYTF
TGCGCCAGCAGACCATTTACAGGGGAGGTCTATGGCTACACCTTC
>TRBV21-1|NA|TRBJ2-5|many
CARRDRRETQYF
TGTGCCAGACGTGACAGGAGGGAGACCCAGTACTTC
>TRBV3-1|NA|TRBJ1-5|few
CASSLNSRNQPQHF
TGTGCCAGCAGCCTCAACAGTCGGAATCAGCCCCAGCATTTT
>TRBV4-2|NA|TRBJ2-7|many
CASSQTGIPYEQYF
TGTGCCAGCAGCCAAACGGGGATCCCCTACGAGCAGTACTTC
>TRBV7-2|NA|TRBJ2-7|many
CASSRPLREQYF
TGTGCCAGCAGTCGCCCCCTTCGGGAGCAGTACTTC
>TRBV18|NA|TRBJ2-5|few
CASSPGTYEETQYF
TGTGCCAGCTCACCCGGGACGTACGAAGAGACCCAGTACTTC
>TRBV5-6|TRBD1|TRBJ1-2|few
CASSLVQGGLYGYTF
TGTGCCAGCAGCTTGGTACAGGGGGGCCTTTATGGCTACACCTTC
>TRBV28|NA|TRBJ2-7|few
CASSLSRNYEQYF
TGTGCCAGCAGTTTGAGCAGGAACTACGAGCAGTACTTC
>TRBV7-9|NA|TRBJ2-5|many
CASSLSGTLIGETQYF
TGTGCCAGCAGCTTATCCGGGACATTGATCGGAGAGACCCAGTACTTC
>TRBV27|TRBD1|TRBJ2-5|many
CASSSLPPGQGARETQYF
TGTGCCAGCAGTTCGCTCCCACCGGGACAGGGGGCACGAGAGACCCAGTACTTC
>TRBV5-5|TRBD2|TRBJ2-3|NA
CASSLSILAGLSTDTQYF
TGTGCCAGCAGCTTGAGTATCCTAGCGGGGCTCAGCACAGATACGCAGTATTTT
>TRBV12-3/TRBV12-4|TRBD1|TRBJ1-2|few
CASSTGQGGSGGYGYTF
TGTGCCAGCAGTACGGGACAGGGGGGCTCCGGGGGCTATGGCTACACCTTC
>TRBV12-3/TRBV12-4|NA|TRBJ1-5|few
CASILGGGADSQPQHF
TGTGCCAGCATCCTGGGGGGGGGCGCGGACAGTCAGCCCCAGCATTTT
>TRBV7-3|NA|TRBJ2-3|NA
CASSSSGSSTDTQYF
TGTGCCAGCAGCTCAAGCGGTTCTAGCACAGATACGCAGTATTTT
>TRBV6-6|NA|TRBJ1-1|few
CASSQSRNTEAFF
TGTGCCAGCAGCCAGTCAAGAAACACTGAAGCTTTCTTT
>TRBV10-3|TRBD1|TRBJ2-7|NA
CAIKPGQGPTNYEQYF
TGTGCCATCAAACCGGGACAGGGGCCTACTAACTACGAGCAGTACTTC
>TRBV9|TRBD1|TRBJ2-5|NA
CASSAVGQSQETQYF
TGTGCCAGCAGCGCCGTGGGACAGAGCCAAGAGACCCAGTACTTC
>TRBV29-1|NA|TRBJ1-1|few
CSACLGNTEAFF
TGCAGCGCCTGCTTAGGGAACACTGAAGCTTTCTTT
>TRBV27|NA|TRBJ1-5|many
CATQSAGVYSNQPQHF
TGTGCCACCCAGTCGGCAGGGGTTTATAGCAATCAGCCCCAGCATTTT
>TRBV29-1|NA|TRBJ1-1|NA
CSVERGRNTEAFF
TGCAGCGTTGAAAGGGGTAGGAACACTGAAGCTTTCTTT
>TRBV5-4|NA|TRBJ1-4|NA
CASSSAGDGEKLFF
TGTGCCAGCAGTTCGGCGGGGGACGGGGAAAAACTGTTTTTT
>TRBV25-1|NA|TRBJ2-1|few
CASSERGPTSGNEQFF
TGTGCCAGCAGTGAAAGGGGACCTACCTCCGGCAATGAGCAGTTCTTC